This T cell receptor beta chain was observed in a study of blood T cells in healthy people across ages. The CDR3 has 13 residues. With 2 bases removed from V and 7 bases from J, the gap between germline ends came to 14 bases. Germline-derived CDR1 and CDR2 are SQVTM and ANQGSEA. A J-beta primer mix and a sample-barcoded 5' primer were used in a second PCR of roughly 6 to 11 cycles. Every sample gave at least 2.5 million paired-end reads containing CDR3. TCRdb called the 5' RACE reads again in MiXCR, with one record for every CDR3 protein. Here the sample spans roughly 1,500,000 distinct CDR3 sequences, roughly 32% being singletons. This clonotype was detected a few times.

V gene TRBV29-1 combines with J gene TRBJ1-1; no firm D call. Sequencing used blood. This clonotype originated in a young woman in good health. The CDR3 sequence is CSVENLHSDEAFF. The CDR3 DNA sequence: TGCAGCGTTGAAAACCTACACAGCGATGAAGCTTTCTTT.